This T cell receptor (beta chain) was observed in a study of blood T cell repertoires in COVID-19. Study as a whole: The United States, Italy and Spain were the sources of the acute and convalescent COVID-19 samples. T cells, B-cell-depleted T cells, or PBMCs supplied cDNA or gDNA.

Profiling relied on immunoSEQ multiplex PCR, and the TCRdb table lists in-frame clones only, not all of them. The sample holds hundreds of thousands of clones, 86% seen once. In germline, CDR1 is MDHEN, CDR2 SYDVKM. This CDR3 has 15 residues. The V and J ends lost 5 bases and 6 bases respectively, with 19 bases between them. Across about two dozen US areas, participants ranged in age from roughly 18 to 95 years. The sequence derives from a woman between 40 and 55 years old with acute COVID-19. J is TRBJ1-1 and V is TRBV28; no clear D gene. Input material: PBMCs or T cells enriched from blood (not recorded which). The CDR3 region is CASSPLVGDEAEAFF. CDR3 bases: TGTGCCAGCAGTCCCCTGGTAGGAGACGAGGCTGAAGCTTTCTTT.